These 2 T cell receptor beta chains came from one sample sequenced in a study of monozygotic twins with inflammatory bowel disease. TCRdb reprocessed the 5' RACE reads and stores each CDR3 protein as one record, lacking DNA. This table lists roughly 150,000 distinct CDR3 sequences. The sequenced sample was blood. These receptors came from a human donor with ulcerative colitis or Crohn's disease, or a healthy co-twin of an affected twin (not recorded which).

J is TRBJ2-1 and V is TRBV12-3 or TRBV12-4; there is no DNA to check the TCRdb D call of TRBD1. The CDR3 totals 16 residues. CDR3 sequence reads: CASSPPGGGRMNEQFF.

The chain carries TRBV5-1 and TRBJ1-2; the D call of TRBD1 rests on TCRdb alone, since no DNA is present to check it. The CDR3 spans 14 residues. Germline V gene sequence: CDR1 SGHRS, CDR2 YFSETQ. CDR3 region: CASSADRVMRGYTF. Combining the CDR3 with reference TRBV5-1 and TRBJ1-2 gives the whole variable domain KAGVTQTPRYLIKTRGQQVTLSCSPISGHRSVSWYQQTPGQGLQFLFEYFSETQRNKGNFPGRFSGRQFSNSRSEMNVSTLELGDSALYLCASSADRVMRGYTFGSGTRLTVV.